The sequence of this T cell receptor (beta chain) was determined in a study of cytomegalovirus exposure and HLA in healthy donors. In the PCR, 60 Vbeta and 13 Jbeta primers were used. Assay used: immunoSEQ multiplex PCR; TCRdb lists only in-frame clones, some missing. The sample consists of roughly 140,000 clones, approximately 80% of them appearing once. This CDR3 is 14 amino acids long. Germline V lookup: CDR1 SGHNT, CDR2 YYREEE (reference sequence). V gave up 3 bases and J gave up 8 bases; unmatched junction bases: 7. Input material: PBMCs. This chain joins TRBV5-4 and TRBJ1-4; TRBD1 matches 7 bases. This receptor was identified in a man aged 18 to 29 in good health and CMV-seronegative. The CDR3 loop is CASSSAGGFEKLFF. DNA for the CDR3: TGTGCCAGCAGCTCCGCAGGGGGTTTCGAAAAACTGTTTTTT. The full variable domain, completed using reference TRBV5-4 and TRBJ1-4, is ETGVTQSPTHLIKTRGQQVTLRCSSQSGHNTVSWYQQALGQGPQFIFQYYREEENGRGNFPPRFSGLQFPNYSSELNVNALELDDSALYLCASSSAGGFEKLFFGSGTQLSVL.